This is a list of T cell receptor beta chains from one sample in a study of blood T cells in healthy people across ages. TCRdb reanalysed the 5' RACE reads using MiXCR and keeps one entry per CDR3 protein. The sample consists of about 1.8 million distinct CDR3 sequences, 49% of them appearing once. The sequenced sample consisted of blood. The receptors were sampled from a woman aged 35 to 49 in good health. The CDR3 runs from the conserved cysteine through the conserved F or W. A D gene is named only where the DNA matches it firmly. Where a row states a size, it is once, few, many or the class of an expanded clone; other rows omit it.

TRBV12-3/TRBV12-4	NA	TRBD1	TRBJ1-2	CASIHRGPPLYTF	TGTGCCAGCATCCACAGGGGCCCGCCTTTATACACCTTC
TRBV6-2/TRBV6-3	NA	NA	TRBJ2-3	CASSYDQGSGTDTQYF	TGTGCCAGCAGTTACGACCAGGGTAGCGGCACAGATACGCAGTATTTT
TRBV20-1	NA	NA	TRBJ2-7	CSARSGRSYNEQYF	TGCAGTGCTAGATCCGGACGGTCCTACAATGAGCAGTACTTC
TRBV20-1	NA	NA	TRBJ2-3	CSATSVMPLSTDTQYF	TGCAGTGCTACGTCAGTAATGCCCCTGAGCACAGATACGCAGTATTTT
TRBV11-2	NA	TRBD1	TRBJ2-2	CASSFGTDGGELFF	TGTGCCAGCAGCTTTGGGACAGACGGCGGGGAGCTGTTTTTT
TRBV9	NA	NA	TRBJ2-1	CASSVLDSLNNEQFF	TGTGCCAGCAGCGTACTGGACAGCCTAAACAATGAGCAGTTCTTC
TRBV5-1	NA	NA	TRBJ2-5	CASSGRTQEAQYF	TGCGCCAGCAGCGGACGTACCCAAGAGGCCCAGTACTTC
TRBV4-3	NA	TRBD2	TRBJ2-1	CASSHQIPSGGSYNEQFF	TGCGCCAGCAGCCACCAGATCCCCTCGGGGGGCTCCTACAATGAGCAGTTCTTC
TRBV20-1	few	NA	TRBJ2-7	CSAGTRTGSRGTYEQYF	TGCAGTGCTGGAACCAGGACGGGGAGTAGGGGGACCTACGAGCAGTACTTC
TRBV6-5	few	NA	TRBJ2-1	CASSTGGGSRFF	TGTGCCAGCAGTACCGGAGGGGGCTCCCGGTTCTTC
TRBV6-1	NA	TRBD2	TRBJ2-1	CASSETQRPMGLALYNEQFF	TGTGCCAGCAGTGAAACTCAACGGCCGATGGGACTAGCGCTCTACAATGAGCAGTTCTTC
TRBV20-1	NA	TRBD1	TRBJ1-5	CSATGQGNQPQHF	TGCAGTGCTACGGGACAGGGGAATCAGCCCCAGCATTTT
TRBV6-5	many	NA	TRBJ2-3	CASRLDSTDTQYF	TGTGCCAGCAGGCTGGATTCCACAGATACGCAGTATTTT
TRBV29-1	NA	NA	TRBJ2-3	CSAAQAGHTDTQYF	TGCAGCGCGGCCCAGGCAGGTCACACAGATACGCAGTATTTT
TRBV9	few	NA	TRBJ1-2	CASSGGGANYGYTF	TGTGCCAGCAGCGGGGGAGGAGCTAACTATGGCTACACCTTC
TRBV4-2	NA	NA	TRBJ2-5	CASSQDSGKQETQYF	TGTGCCAGCAGCCAAGATAGCGGAAAACAAGAGACCCAGTACTTC
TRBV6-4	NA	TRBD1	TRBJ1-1	CAMSSGTANTEAFF	TGTGCCATGTCCTCCGGGACAGCAAACACTGAAGCTTTCTTT
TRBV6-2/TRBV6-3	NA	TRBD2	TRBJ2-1	CASRLAGGREQFF	TGTGCCAGCAGACTAGCGGGGGGACGGGAGCAGTTCTTC
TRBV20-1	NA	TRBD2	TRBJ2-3	CSANLIAGGLSTDTQYF	TGCAGTGCTAACCTTATAGCGGGGGGTCTAAGCACAGATACGCAGTATTTT
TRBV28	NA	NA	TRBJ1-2	CASSGAGLYGYTF	TGTGCCAGCAGTGGTGCGGGGCTCTATGGCTACACCTTC
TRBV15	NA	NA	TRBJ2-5	CATSGGYETQYF	TGTGCCACCAGCGGGGGGTATGAGACCCAGTACTTC
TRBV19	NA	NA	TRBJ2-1	CASSTTGAGGQFF	TGTGCCAGTAGTACAACGGGAGCTGGGGGGCAGTTCTTC
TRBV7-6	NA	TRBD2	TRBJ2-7	CASSFGSGLAATYNEQYF	TGTGCCAGCAGCTTTGGGAGCGGACTAGCGGCCACCTACAATGAGCAGTACTTC
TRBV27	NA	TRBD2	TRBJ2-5	CASSLRGLAYETQYF	TGTGCCAGCAGTTTAAGGGGACTAGCGTATGAGACCCAGTACTTC
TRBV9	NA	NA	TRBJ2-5	CASSVETSRETQYF	TGTGCCAGCAGCGTGGAGACTAGTAGAGAGACCCAGTACTTC
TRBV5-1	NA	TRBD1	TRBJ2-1	CASERGQGGDEQFF	TGCGCCAGCGAGAGGGGACAGGGGGGCGATGAGCAGTTCTTC